This is a list of T cell receptor beta chains from one sample in a study of CD8+ T cells in alopecia areata. TCRdb's table, derived via immunoSEQ multiplex PCR, lists solely in-frame clones and lacks some. The sample has over 150,000 clones, approximately 53% seen once. Sequencing was done on a sample of CD8+ T cells sorted from blood. Receptors originate from a human donor in good health. Both conserved end residues are part of each CDR3. A D gene is named only where the DNA matches it firmly. Clone size is not always given. Where it is, it says once, few, many or a class for expanded clones.

.	TRBV2	TRBD2	TRBJ2-3	CASSSLAGSTDTQYF	TGTGCCAGCAGTTCGTTAGCGGGGTCCACAGATACGCAGTATTTT
.	TRBV13	.	TRBJ1-2	CASSPPGTNHGYTF	TGTGCCAGCAGCCCTCCCGGGACAAACCATGGCTACACCTTC
few	TRBV19	.	TRBJ1-1	CATGGTEAFF	TGTGCCACCGGGGGGACTGAAGCTTTCTTT
.	TRBV11-2	.	TRBJ1-5	CASSWDTNQPQHF	TGTGCCAGCAGCTGGGACACCAATCAGCCCCAGCATTTT
few	TRBV30	.	TRBJ1-5	CAWSPGTGGQPQHF	TGTGCCTGGAGTCCAGGGACGGGGGGCCAGCCCCAGCATTTT
few	TRBV7-9	TRBD1	TRBJ1-6	CASSLWDRGSPLHF	TGTGCCAGCAGCCTATGGGACAGGGGCTCACCCCTCCACTTT
.	TRBV5-1	.	TRBJ2-7	CASSFAGSATYEQYF	TGCGCCAGCAGCTTCGCCGGCTCAGCAACCTACGAGCAGTACTTC
few	TRBV10-3	.	TRBJ1-1	CAISLGGNTEAFF	TGTGCCATCAGTCTAGGGGGAAACACTGAAGCTTTCTTT
.	TRBV6-5	TRBD2	TRBJ2-7	CASSYSAGGDEQYF	TGTGCCAGCAGTTACTCAGCGGGGGGCGACGAGCAGTACTTC
.	TRBV27	.	TRBJ1-2	CATKERSNYGYTF	TGTGCCACCAAAGAGAGGTCAAACTATGGCTACACCTTC
.	TRBV30	TRBD1	TRBJ1-6	CAWSVPGQGVSPLHF	TGTGCCTGGAGTGTACCGGGACAGGGGGTTTCACCCCTCCACTTT
few	TRBV25-1	.	TRBJ1-2	CASSVQGGYTF	TGTGCCAGCAGTGTCCAAGGCGGCTACACCTTC
.	TRBV11-2	TRBD1	TRBJ2-7	CASSWGTGEYEQYF	TGTGCCAGCAGCTGGGGGACAGGGGAGTACGAGCAGTACTTC
.	TRBV6-5	.	TRBJ1-2	CASSYSPSSNYGYTF	TGTGCCAGCAGTTACTCCCCGTCATCTAACTATGGCTACACCTTC
.	TRBV5-1	.	TRBJ2-3	CASSFGTSTDTQYF	TGCGCCAGCAGCTTCGGGACTAGCACAGATACGCAGTATTTT
few	TRBV6-6	TRBD2	TRBJ2-2	CASSYSGGNTGELFF	TGTGCCAGCAGTTATAGCGGGGGGAACACCGGGGAGCTGTTTTTT
.	TRBV5-1	.	TRBJ2-7	CASSYAGESSYEQYF	TGCGCCAGCAGCTACGCCGGGGAATCCTCCTACGAGCAGTACTTC
.	TRBV30	.	TRBJ1-5	CAWSVGIGQPQHF	TGTGCCTGGAGTGTAGGTATAGGCCAGCCCCAGCATTTT
.	TRBV29-1	.	TRBJ1-2	CSVLEQHLYGYTF	TGCAGCGTTCTAGAACAGCACCTCTATGGCTACACCTTC
.	TRBV4-1	TRBD2	TRBJ2-2	CASSPRLGLAGTGELFF	TGCGCCAGCAGCCCGCGCCTTGGACTAGCAGGCACCGGGGAGCTGTTTTTT
few	TRBV6-5	TRBD2	TRBJ2-2	CASSSGGADGELFF	TGTGCCAGCAGTTCCGGGGGGGCGGACGGGGAGCTGTTTTTT
.	TRBV6-1	TRBD2	TRBJ2-1	CASTAGGNEQFF	TGTGCCAGCACTGCCGGGGGGAATGAGCAGTTCTTC
.	TRBV5-1	.	TRBJ1-1	CASSWTKGTEAFF	TGCGCCAGCAGCTGGACTAAGGGCACTGAAGCTTTCTTT
few	TRBV6-5	TRBD1	TRBJ1-2	CASSLGTGGSISTF	TGTGCCAGCAGCCTCGGGACAGGGGGCTCAATTTCCACCTTC
.	TRBV7-9	TRBD1	TRBJ2-2	CANPRQGTHTGELFF	TGTGCCAACCCACGACAGGGAACGCACACCGGGGAGCTGTTTTTT
.	TRBV7-6	TRBD1	TRBJ1-6	CASSSGQTNSPLHF	TGTGCCAGCAGCTCGGGACAGACAAATTCACCCCTCCACTTT
.	TRBV5-6	TRBD1	TRBJ2-1	CASSLALAGGAWEQFF	TGTGCCAGCAGCTTGGCCTTGGCAGGGGGCGCCTGGGAGCAGTTCTTC
.	TRBV5-1	TRBD2	TRBJ2-5	CASSLTSGGAYETQYF	TGCGCCAGCAGCTTGACTAGCGGGGGGGCTTATGAGACCCAGTACTTC
.	TRBV5-1	TRBD1	TRBJ2-5	CASSLGTGGRETQYF	TGCGCCAGCAGCTTGGGTACAGGGGGCCGAGAGACCCAGTACTTC
.	TRBV5-1	TRBD2	TRBJ2-7	CASSSGGLVHEQYF	TGCGCCAGCAGTTCGGGGGGGCTCGTGCACGAGCAGTACTTC
few	TRBV2	.	TRBJ2-5	CASSDLTVRPKQETQYF	TGTGCCAGCAGTGATTTGACAGTCCGACCTAAACAAGAGACCCAGTACTTC
.	TRBV6-5	.	TRBJ1-1	CASSLSGQGNTEAFF	TGTGCCAGCAGTTTGTCGGGGCAGGGAAACACTGAAGCTTTCTTT
.	TRBV4-2	.	TRBJ2-2	CASSQMGGELFF	TGTGCCAGCAGCCAAATGGGCGGGGAGCTGTTTTTT
.	TRBV13	TRBD2	TRBJ2-5	CASSLGTSAMETQYF	TGTGCCAGCAGCTTAGGAACTAGCGCAATGGAGACCCAGTACTTC
.	TRBV7-2	.	TRBJ2-3	CASSSLTVFGSDTQYF	TGTGCCAGCAGCTCCCTGACCGTATTTGGGTCAGATACGCAGTATTTT
once	TRBV4-2	TRBD1	TRBJ2-7	CASAAPGTGYEQYF	TGTGCCAGCGCCGCTCCCGGGACAGGCTACGAGCAGTACTTC
.	TRBV29-1	TRBD1	TRBJ2-7	CSVGTGGSYEQYF	TGCAGCGTTGGGACAGGGGGTTCCTACGAGCAGTACTTC
few	TRBV25-1	.	TRBJ2-7	CASSPKGVRNEQYF	TGTGCCAGCAGTCCGAAGGGAGTCAGGAACGAGCAGTACTTC
few	TRBV6-5	TRBD1	TRBJ1-5	CASSRTGGSNQPQHF	TGTGCCAGCAGTAGGACAGGGGGAAGCAATCAGCCCCAGCATTTT
.	TRBV25-1	.	TRBJ1-2	CASSEYRDNYGYTF	TGTGCCAGCAGTGAATACCGGGACAACTATGGCTACACCTTC
.	TRBV29-1	.	TRBJ2-1	CSVEYGGLAYNEQFF	TGCAGCGTTGAATATGGCGGCCTAGCTTACAATGAGCAGTTCTTC
few	TRBV27	TRBD1	TRBJ1-2	CASSLWGQFPGGYTF	TGTGCCAGCAGTTTATGGGGACAGTTCCCGGGTGGCTACACCTTC
few	TRBV7-9	.	TRBJ2-5	CASSPTIGPRETQYF	TGTGCCAGCAGCCCAACAATAGGGCCAAGGGAGACCCAGTACTTC
.	TRBV7-7	.	TRBJ2-5	CASSPVEGAETQYF	TGTGCCAGCAGCCCAGTGGAGGGTGCAGAGACCCAGTACTTC
.	TRBV7-8	TRBD1	TRBJ2-7	CASSSGGTGAYEQYF	TGTGCCAGCAGCTCGGGGGGGACAGGGGCCTACGAGCAGTACTTC
few	TRBV18	TRBD2	TRBJ2-7	CASSPGLAPDYEQYF	TGTGCCAGCTCACCGGGACTAGCGCCCGACTACGAGCAGTACTTC
.	TRBV6-6	.	TRBJ2-3	CASTPSVDTDTQYF	TGTGCCAGCACCCCCTCGGTTGACACAGATACGCAGTATTTT
.	TRBV6-4	TRBD1	TRBJ2-2	CASSDGTGNTGELFF	TGTGCCAGCAGTGACGGGACAGGGAACACCGGGGAGCTGTTTTTT
.	TRBV5-1	.	TRBJ2-1	CASSLGLAEQFF	TGCGCCAGCAGCTTGGGGCTAGCTGAGCAGTTCTTC
.	TRBV29-1	.	TRBJ1-3	CSVFTGSGNTIYF	TGCAGCGTTTTTACAGGCTCTGGAAACACCATATATTTT
.	TRBV13	.	TRBJ1-2	CASSRGGLEDYGYTF	TGTGCCAGCAGCCGCGGGGGGTTAGAGGACTATGGCTACACCTTC
few	TRBV4-2	.	TRBJ2-6	CASSHDDLSGANVLTF	TGTGCCAGCAGCCATGACGATCTCTCTGGGGCCAACGTCCTGACTTTC